The rows below give T cell receptor beta chains drawn from one sample of a study of blood T cell repertoires in COVID-19. Using immunoSEQ multiplex PCR, the repertoire was profiled, and TCRdb retains in-frame clones only, with some absent. The sample consists of hundreds of thousands of clones, 85% to 90% of them appearing once. Sequencing was performed on PBMCs or T cells enriched from blood (not recorded which). Receptor source: a woman aged 45-65 years in a cohort exposed to, infected with or recovered from COVID-19 (not recorded which). CDR3s leave out the opening cysteine and the closing phenylalanine or tryptophan. Clone sizes are given selectively: once, few, many, or a class where the clone is expanded.

v_gene: TRBV4-3; j_gene: TRBJ1-4; abundance: NA; CDR3aa: ASSQGGTGREKLF
v_gene: TRBV9; j_gene: TRBJ1-2; abundance: NA; CDR3aa: ASSVTDTNYGYT
v_gene: TRBV15; j_gene: TRBJ2-7; abundance: NA; CDR3aa: ATSRDPGYEQY
v_gene: TRBV5-1; j_gene: TRBJ2-2; abundance: NA; CDR3aa: ASSSTGANTGELF
v_gene: TRBV7-2; j_gene: TRBJ1-2; abundance: NA; CDR3aa: ASSLDSNYGYT
v_gene: TRBV30; j_gene: TRBJ2-1; abundance: NA; CDR3aa: AWSVHQGEQF
v_gene: TRBV3-1/TRBV3-2; j_gene: TRBJ2-5; abundance: few; CDR3aa: ASSHPRGTSGFLQETQY
v_gene: TRBV5-4; j_gene: TRBJ2-1; abundance: few; CDR3aa: ASSFTGRTSGGHNEQF
v_gene: TRBV2; j_gene: TRBJ2-1; abundance: NA; CDR3aa: ASSARLAEEYNEQF
v_gene: TRBV5-1; j_gene: TRBJ2-5; abundance: NA; CDR3aa: ASSFSGDQETQY
v_gene: TRBV25-1; j_gene: TRBJ1-5; abundance: NA; CDR3aa: ASSPSGQPQH
v_gene: TRBV5-4; j_gene: TRBJ2-1; abundance: NA; CDR3aa: ASSLTGSSYNEQF
v_gene: TRBV2; j_gene: TRBJ1-5; abundance: NA; CDR3aa: ASSEADRAQPQH
v_gene: TRBV5-1; j_gene: TRBJ1-5; abundance: NA; CDR3aa: ASSQGAPGNQPQH
v_gene: TRBV12-3/TRBV12-4; j_gene: TRBJ1-1; abundance: NA; CDR3aa: ASGRGNTEAF
v_gene: TRBV5-8; j_gene: TRBJ2-5; abundance: NA; CDR3aa: ASSLSGVEETQY